This T cell receptor (beta chain) came from a study of T-cell memory formation after mild COVID-19. This clonotype was counted ten times or more. Its target is unknown. General study results and limits: Among clones contracting day 15 to 85, CD4/CD8 was balanced, whereas later expanders leaned CD4+. Detection of some responders pre-infection suggested pre-existing cross-reactive memory T cells participated.

Germline V gene sequence: CDR1 MNHEY, CDR2 SMNVEV (reference sequence). V gave up 0 bases and J gave up 7 bases, with 9 bases separating them. The CDR3 totals 13 residues. The TCR alpha and TCR beta cDNA libraries, bearing sample barcodes and UMIs, were generated by 5'RACE using constant-segment primers. TCRdb ran MiXCR on the 5' RACE reads and lists one entry per CDR3 protein. The sample includes under 300,000 distinct CDR3 sequences, around 8% of them seen just once. The chain carries TRBV27 and TRBJ2-5; D is ambiguous. Sequenced: PBMCs or a T cell subset sorted from them (not recorded which). This TCR came from a man aged 18 to 30 who had mild COVID-19 (a few samples of this study predate the infection). Cell type and time point are not known. The CDR3: CASSLSPRGTQYF. DNA for the CDR3: TGTGCCAGCAGTTTATCCCCTCGTGGGACCCAGTACTTC.